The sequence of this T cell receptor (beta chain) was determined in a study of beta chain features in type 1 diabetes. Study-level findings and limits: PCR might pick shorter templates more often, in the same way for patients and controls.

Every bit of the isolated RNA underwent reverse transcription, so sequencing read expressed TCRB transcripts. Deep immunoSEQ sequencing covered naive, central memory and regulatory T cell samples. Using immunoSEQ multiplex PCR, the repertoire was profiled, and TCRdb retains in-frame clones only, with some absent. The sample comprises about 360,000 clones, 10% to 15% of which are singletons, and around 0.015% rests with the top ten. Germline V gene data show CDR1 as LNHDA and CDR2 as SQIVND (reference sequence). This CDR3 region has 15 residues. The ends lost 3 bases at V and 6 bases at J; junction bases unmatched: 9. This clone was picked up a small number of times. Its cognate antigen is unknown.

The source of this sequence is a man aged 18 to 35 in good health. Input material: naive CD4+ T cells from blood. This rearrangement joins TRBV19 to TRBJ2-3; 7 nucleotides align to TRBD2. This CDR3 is CASSIQAGRIDTQYF. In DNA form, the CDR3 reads TGTGCCAGTAGTATCCAAGCGGGAAGGATCGATACGCAGTATTTT.